This TCR beta chain was sequenced for a study of OX40 agonist ivuxolimab in advanced cancers. TCRdb's copy holds only in-frame clones and misses some; the assay was immunoSEQ multiplex PCR. The repertoire holds roughly 71,000 clones, with 85% as singletons. General study results and limits: Also showing low normalized T-cell clonal expansion were some of the nonresponders.

CDR1 and CDR2 from the germline V gene are SGHRS and YFSETQ. Trimming removed 0 bases at V and 3 bases at J, with 15 bases between. This CDR3 has 16 amino acids. Regarding this clone: As yet, its antigen is unknown.

The clonotype originates from an adult with an advanced solid tumor such as melanoma, head and neck, liver or kidney cancer. Sequencing was performed on CD4+ or CD8+ T cells sorted from blood, taken in a trial of the OX40 agonist ivuxolimab. The chain joins TRBV5-1 to TRBJ2-5, with unresolved D. Here the CDR3 reads CASSLGARLTEETQYF. CDR3 nucleotide sequence: TGCGCCAGCAGCTTGGGTGCCAGGTTGACCGAAGAGACCCAGTACTTC.